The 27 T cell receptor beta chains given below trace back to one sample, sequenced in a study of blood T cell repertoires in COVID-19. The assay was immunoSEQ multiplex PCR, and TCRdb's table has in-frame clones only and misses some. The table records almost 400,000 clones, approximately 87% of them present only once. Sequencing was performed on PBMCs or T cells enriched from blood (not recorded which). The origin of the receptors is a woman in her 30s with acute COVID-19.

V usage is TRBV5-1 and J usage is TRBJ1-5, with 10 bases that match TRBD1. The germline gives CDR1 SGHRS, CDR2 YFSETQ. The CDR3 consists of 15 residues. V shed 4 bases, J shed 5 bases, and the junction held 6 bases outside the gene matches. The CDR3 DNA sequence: TGCGCCAGCAGCACTTCCGGGACAGGGGATCAGCCCCAGCATTTT. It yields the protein CASSTSGTGDQPQHF.

The chain's CDR3 is CASSLVRAGELFF. The CDR3 DNA reads TGTGCCAGCAGCTTAGTACGAGCCGGGGAGCTGTTTTTT. The chain couples TRBV7-3 to TRBJ2-2; D gene unclear. With 2 bases removed from V and 6 bases from J, the gap between germline ends came to 7 bases. Germline CDR1 SGHTA, CDR2 FQGTGA. The CDR3 totals 13 residues. Filled out from reference TRBV7-3 and TRBJ2-2, the complete variable domain reads GAGVSQTPSNKVTEKGKYVELRCDPISGHTALYWYRQSLGQGPEFLIYFQGTGAADDSGLPNDRFFAVRPEGSVSTLKIQRTERGDSAVYLCASSLVRAGELFFGEGSRLTVL.

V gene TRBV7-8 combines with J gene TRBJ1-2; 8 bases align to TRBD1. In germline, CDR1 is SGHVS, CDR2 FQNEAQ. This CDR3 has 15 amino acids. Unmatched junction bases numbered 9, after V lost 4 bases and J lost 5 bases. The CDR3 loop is CASSSTLGQGYGYTF. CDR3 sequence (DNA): TGTGCCAGCAGCTCCACCCTAGGACAGGGTTATGGCTACACCTTC.

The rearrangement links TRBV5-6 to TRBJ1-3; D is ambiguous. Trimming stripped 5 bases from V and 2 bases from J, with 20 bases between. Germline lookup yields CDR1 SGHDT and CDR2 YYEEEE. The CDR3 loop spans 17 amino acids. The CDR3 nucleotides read TGTGCCAGCAGGCATTGGAACGAAGGGAGGACTGGAAACACCATATATTTT. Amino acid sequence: CASRHWNEGRTGNTIYF.

The CDR3 coding sequence is TGTGCCAGCAAGCCGGACATGCTGAGCTCCTACAATGAGCAGTTCTTC. Translation: CASKPDMLSSYNEQFF. The chain joins TRBV2 to TRBJ2-1; D might be TRBD1 (5 bases). V lost 7 bases and J lost 0, with 16 bases in between. The CDR3 sequence is 16 residues long. Per the germline V gene, CDR1 is SNHLY and CDR2 is FYNNEI.

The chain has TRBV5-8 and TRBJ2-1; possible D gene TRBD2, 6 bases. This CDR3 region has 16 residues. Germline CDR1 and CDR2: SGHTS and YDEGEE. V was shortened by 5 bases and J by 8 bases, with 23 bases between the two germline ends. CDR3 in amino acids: CASSRLADFLHDEQFF. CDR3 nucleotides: TGTGCCAGCAGTCGTTTAGCGGATTTCCTCCACGATGAGCAGTTCTTC.

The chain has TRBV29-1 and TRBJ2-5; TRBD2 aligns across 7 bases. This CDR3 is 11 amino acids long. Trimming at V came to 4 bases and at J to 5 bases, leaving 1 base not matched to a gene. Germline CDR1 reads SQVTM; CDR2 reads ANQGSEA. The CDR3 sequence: CSVGEGETQYF. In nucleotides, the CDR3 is TGCAGCGTTGGGGAGGGGGAGACCCAGTACTTC.

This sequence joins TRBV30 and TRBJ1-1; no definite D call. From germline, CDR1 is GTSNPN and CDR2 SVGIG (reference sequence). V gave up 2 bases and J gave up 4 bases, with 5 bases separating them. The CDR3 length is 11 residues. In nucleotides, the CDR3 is TGTGCCTGGAGTACAGTCACTGAAGCTTTCTTT. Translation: CAWSTVTEAFF. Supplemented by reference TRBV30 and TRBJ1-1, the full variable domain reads SQTIHQWPATLVQPVGSPLSLECTVEGTSNPNLYWYRQAAGRGLQLLFYSVGIGQISSEVPQNLSASRPQDRQFILSSKKLLLSDSGFYLCAWSTVTEAFFGQGTRLTVV.

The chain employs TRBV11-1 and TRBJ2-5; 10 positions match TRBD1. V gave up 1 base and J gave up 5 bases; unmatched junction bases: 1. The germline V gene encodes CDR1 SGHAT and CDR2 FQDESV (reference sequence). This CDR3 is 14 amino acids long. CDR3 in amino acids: CASSLEGQGETQYF. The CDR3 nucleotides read TGTGCCAGCAGCTTAGAGGGACAGGGGGAGACCCAGTACTTC.

CDR3 sequence: CASSKTSGGTDTQYF. The CDR3 DNA reads as TGTGCCAGCAGTAAGACCTCCGGAGGCACAGATACGCAGTATTTT. The rearrangement joins TRBV11-1 to TRBJ2-3, with no clear D. Looked up from germline, CDR1 is SGHAT and CDR2 is FQDESV (reference sequence). The length of the CDR3 is 15 residues. Trimming pared 6 bases from V and 1 base from J, leaving 14 bases between.

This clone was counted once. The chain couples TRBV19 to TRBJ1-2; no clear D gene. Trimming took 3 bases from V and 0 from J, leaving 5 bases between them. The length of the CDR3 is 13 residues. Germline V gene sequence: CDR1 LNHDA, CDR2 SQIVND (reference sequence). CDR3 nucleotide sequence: TGTGCCAGTAGTATTCGAGCTAACTATGGCTACACCTTC. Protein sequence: CASSIRANYGYTF.

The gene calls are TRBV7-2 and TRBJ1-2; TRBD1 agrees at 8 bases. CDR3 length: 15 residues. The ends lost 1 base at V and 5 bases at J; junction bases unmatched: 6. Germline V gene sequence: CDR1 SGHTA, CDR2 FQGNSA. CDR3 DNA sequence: TGTGCCAGCAGCTTAGGAGGACAGGGACTATATGGCTACACCTTC. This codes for CASSLGGQGLYGYTF.

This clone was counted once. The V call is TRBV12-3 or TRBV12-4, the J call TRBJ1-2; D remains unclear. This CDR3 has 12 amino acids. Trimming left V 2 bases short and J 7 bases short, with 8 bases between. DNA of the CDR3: TGTGCCAGCAGTTTATTGGGGAGTGGCTACACCTTC. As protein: CASSLLGSGYTF.

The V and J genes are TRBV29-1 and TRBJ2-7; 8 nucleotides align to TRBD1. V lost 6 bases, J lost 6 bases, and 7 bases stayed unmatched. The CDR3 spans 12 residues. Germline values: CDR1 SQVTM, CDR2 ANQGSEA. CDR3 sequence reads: CSVLFRGREQYF. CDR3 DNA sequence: TGCAGCGTCCTGTTCAGGGGGCGCGAGCAGTACTTC.

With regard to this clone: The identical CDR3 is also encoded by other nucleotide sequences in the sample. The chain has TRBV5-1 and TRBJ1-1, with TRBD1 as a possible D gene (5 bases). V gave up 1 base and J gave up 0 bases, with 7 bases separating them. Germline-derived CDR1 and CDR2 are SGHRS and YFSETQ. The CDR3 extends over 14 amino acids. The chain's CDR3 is CASSLQGMNTEAFF. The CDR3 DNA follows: TGCGCCAGCAGCTTGCAGGGAATGAACACTGAAGCTTTCTTT.

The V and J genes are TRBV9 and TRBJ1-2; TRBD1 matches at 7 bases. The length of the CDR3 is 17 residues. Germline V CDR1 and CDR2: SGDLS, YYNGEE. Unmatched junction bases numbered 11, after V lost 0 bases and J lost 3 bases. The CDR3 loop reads CASSVEGQPVGDYGYTF. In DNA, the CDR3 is TGTGCCAGCAGCGTAGAGGGACAGCCCGTCGGAGACTATGGCTACACCTTC.

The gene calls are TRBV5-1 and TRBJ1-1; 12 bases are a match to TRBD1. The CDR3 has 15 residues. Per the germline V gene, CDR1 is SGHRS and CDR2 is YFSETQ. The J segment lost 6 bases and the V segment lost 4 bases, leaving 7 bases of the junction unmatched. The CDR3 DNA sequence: TGCGCCAGCAGCCCGGGACAGGGGGCGATACCTGAAGCTTTCTTT. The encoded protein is CASSPGQGAIPEAFF.

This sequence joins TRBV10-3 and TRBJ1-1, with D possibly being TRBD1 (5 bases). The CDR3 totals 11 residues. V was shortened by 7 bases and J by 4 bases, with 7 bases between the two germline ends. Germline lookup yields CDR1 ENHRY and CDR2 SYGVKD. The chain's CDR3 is CAINRGTEAFF. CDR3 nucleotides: TGTGCCATCAATAGGGGCACTGAAGCTTTCTTT.

CDR3 coding DNA: TGTGCCAGCAGTGGACTAGCGGGGGGGCCGGGAGAGACCCAGTACTTC. Its protein is CASSGLAGGPGETQYF. The chain recombines TRBV9 with TRBJ2-5; TRBD2 matches at 15 bases. CDR1 and CDR2 from the germline V gene are SGDLS and YYNGEE. After removal of 5 bases from V and 4 bases from J, the junction contained 6 bases not matched to a gene. CDR3 size: 16 residues. The variable domain in full, with the rest retrieved from reference TRBV9 and TRBJ2-5, is DSGVTQTPKHLITATGQRVTLRCSPRSGDLSVYWYQQSLDQGLQFLIQYYNGEERAKGNILERFSAQQFPDLHSELNLSSLELGDSALYFCASSGLAGGPGETQYFGPGTRLLVL.

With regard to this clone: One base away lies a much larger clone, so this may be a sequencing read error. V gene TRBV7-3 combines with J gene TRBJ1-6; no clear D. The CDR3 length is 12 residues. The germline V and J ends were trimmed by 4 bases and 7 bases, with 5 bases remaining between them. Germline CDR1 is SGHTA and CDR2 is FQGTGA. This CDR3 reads CASSSGNSPLHF. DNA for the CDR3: TGTGCCAGCAGCTCCGGGAATTCACCCCTCCACTTT.

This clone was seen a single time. In nucleotides, the CDR3 is TGTGCCAGCAGCTTACCGGGACAGCATAACTATGGCTACACCTTC. It yields the protein CASSLPGQHNYGYTF. The chain combines TRBV13 with TRBJ1-2; 7 bases line up with TRBD1. CDR1 is PRHDT, CDR2 FYEKMQ, per germline (reference sequence). The CDR3 has 15 amino acids. V shed 2 bases and J 1 base; nucleotides not matched to a gene: 4.

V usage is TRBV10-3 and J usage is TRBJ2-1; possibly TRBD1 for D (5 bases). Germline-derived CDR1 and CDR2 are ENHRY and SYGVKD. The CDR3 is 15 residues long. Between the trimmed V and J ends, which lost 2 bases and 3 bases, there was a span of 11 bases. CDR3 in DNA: TGTGCCATCAGTGAGCCTACAAGGGGCTACAATGAGCAGTTCTTC. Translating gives CAISEPTRGYNEQFF.

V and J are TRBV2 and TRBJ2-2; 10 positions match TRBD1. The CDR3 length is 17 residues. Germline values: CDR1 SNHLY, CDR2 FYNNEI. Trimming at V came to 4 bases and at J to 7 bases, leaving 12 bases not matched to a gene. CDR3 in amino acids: CASSGQGAIEMFGELFF. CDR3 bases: TGTGCCAGCAGTGGACAGGGGGCCATCGAGATGTTCGGGGAGCTGTTTTTT.

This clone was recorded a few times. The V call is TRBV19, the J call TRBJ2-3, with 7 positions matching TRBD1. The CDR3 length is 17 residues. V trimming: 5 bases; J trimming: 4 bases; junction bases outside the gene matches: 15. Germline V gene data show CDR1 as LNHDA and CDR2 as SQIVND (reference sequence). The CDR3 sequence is CASSSNPGTAKADTQYF. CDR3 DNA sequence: TGTGCCAGTAGTTCAAACCCCGGGACAGCTAAAGCAGATACGCAGTATTTT. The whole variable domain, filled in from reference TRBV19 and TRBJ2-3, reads DGGITQSPKYLFRKEGQNVTLSCEQNLNHDAMYWYRQDPGQGLRLIYYSQIVNDFQKGDIAEGYSVSREKKESFPLTVTSAQKNPTAFYLCASSSNPGTAKADTQYFGPGTRLTVL.

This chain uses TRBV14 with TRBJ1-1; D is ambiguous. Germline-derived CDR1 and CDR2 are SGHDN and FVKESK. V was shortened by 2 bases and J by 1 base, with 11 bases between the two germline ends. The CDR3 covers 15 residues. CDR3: CASSQRLEKNTEAFF. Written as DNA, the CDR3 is TGTGCCAGCAGCCAACGGTTAGAAAAGAACACTGAAGCTTTCTTT. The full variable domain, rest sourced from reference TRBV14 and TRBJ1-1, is EAGVTQFPSHSVIEKGQTVTLRCDPISGHDNLYWYRRVMGKEIKFLLHFVKESKQDESGMPNNRFLAERTGGTYSTLKVQPAELEDSGVYFCASSQRLEKNTEAFFGQGTRLTVV.

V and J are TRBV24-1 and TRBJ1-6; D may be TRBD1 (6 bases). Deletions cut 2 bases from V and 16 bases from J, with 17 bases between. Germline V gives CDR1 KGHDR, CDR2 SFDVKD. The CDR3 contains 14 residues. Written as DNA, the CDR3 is TGTGCCACCAGTGATTCCCGGACAGTCCGACGTCTCCACTTT. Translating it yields CATSDSRTVRRLHF.

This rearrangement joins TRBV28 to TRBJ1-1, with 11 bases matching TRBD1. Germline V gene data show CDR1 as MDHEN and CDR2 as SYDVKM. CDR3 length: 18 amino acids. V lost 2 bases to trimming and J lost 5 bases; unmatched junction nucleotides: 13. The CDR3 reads CASSLRGGTGGGRTEAFF. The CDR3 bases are TGTGCCAGCAGTTTAAGGGGTGGGACAGGGGGTGGAAGGACTGAAGCTTTCTTT.